Listed here are 32 T cell receptor beta chains from one sample, sequenced in a study of CD8+ T cells in alopecia areata. Following RNA extraction, reverse transcription yielded cDNA that acted as the sequencing template. Produced via immunoSEQ multiplex PCR; TCRdb's table is partial and in-frame only. The sample carries roughly 200,000 clones, 58% recorded once. Treatment noted: oral pan-JAK inhibitor, 5-10 mg twice daily. The specimen comprised CD8+ T cells sorted from blood, sampled at week 24, from a patient treated with tofacitinib. The receptors originated from a human donor with alopecia areata.

The chain has TRBV15 and TRBJ2-7; D is possibly TRBD1 (6 bases). The CDR3 contains 14 residues. Germline V gene sequence: CDR1 LNHNV, CDR2 YYDKDF (reference sequence). Trimming took 1 base from V and 6 from J, leaving 13 bases between them. CDR3 in DNA: TGTGCCACCAGCAGAGTGGGACATCCCTCCGAGCAGTACTTC. This encodes CATSRVGHPSEQYF.

This clone was seen only a few times. This chain connects TRBV30 to TRBJ2-7; D is unclear. Trimming took 3 bases from V and 6 from J, leaving 6 bases between them. CDR1 and CDR2 from the germline V gene are GTSNPN and SVGIG (reference sequence). This CDR3 spans 10 amino acids. This CDR3 is CAWRKGEQYF. CDR3 nucleotides: TGTGCCTGGAGAAAAGGCGAGCAGTACTTC.

The genes are TRBV9 and TRBJ1-1; 10 nucleotides match TRBD1. This CDR3 is 17 amino acids long. From germline, CDR1 is SGDLS and CDR2 YYNGEE. The J segment lost 4 bases and the V segment lost 0 bases, leaving 9 bases of the junction unmatched. CDR3 residues: CASSVVGGQGFGTEAFF. CDR3 nucleotides: TGTGCCAGCAGCGTAGTAGGGGGACAGGGGTTTGGCACTGAAGCTTTCTTT.

V is TRBV9 and J is TRBJ2-1, with D unclear. V gave up 4 bases and J gave up 4 bases, with 9 bases separating them. The germline gives CDR1 SGDLS, CDR2 YYNGEE. The CDR3 has 13 residues. CDR3 in DNA: TGTGCCAGCAGCAGCCCGATATACAATGAGCAGTTCTTC. Amino acid sequence: CASSSPIYNEQFF.

The chain employs TRBV5-1 and TRBJ1-1; no clear D gene. CDR1 SGHRS and CDR2 YFSETQ come from the germline V gene. V lost 4 bases to trimming and J lost 2 bases, with 6 bases between them. This CDR3 comprises 12 residues. This chain's CDR3 is CASSLQNTEAFF. CDR3 bases: TGCGCCAGCAGCCTACAAAACACTGAAGCTTTCTTT. The full variable domain, in which reference TRBV5-1 and TRBJ1-1 provide the parts outside the CDR3, is KAGVTQTPRYLIKTRGQQVTLSCSPISGHRSVSWYQQTPGQGLQFLFEYFSETQRNKGNFPGRFSGRQFSNSRSEMNVSTLELGDSALYLCASSLQNTEAFFGQGTRLTVV.

The rearrangement uses TRBV30 and TRBJ2-1; D assignment may be TRBD1 or TRBD2 (5 bases each). Trimming took 2 bases from V and 6 from J, leaving 17 bases between them. Germline lookup yields CDR1 GTSNPN and CDR2 SVGIG (reference sequence). The CDR3 spans 15 residues. DNA for the CDR3: TGTGCCTGGAGTTTGGGACCTCGAGGGCCCAATGAGCAGTTCTTC. Translation gives CAWSLGPRGPNEQFF.

The chain has TRBV7-9 and TRBJ1-5; weak D call: TRBD1 (5 bases). Germline loops: CDR1 SEHNR, CDR2 FQNEAQ (reference sequence). The CDR3 contains 14 residues. Trimming pared 1 base from V and 6 bases from J, leaving 10 bases between. CDR3 residues: CASSLGRGSQPQHF. In DNA, the CDR3 is TGTGCCAGCAGCTTAGGTAGGGGATCTCAGCCCCAGCATTTT.

V gene TRBV4-1 combines with J gene TRBJ1-2; D is unresolved. CDR3 length equals 15 residues. The germline V gene encodes CDR1 MGHRA and CDR2 YSYEKL. V lost 1 base to trimming and J lost 2 bases, with 11 bases between them. For the CDR3, the DNA is TGCGCCAGCAGCCAAGGGCCCCGGGCCAACTATGGCTACACCTTC. This gives the protein CASSQGPRANYGYTF.

This clone has at least ten counts. The chain carries TRBV27 and TRBJ1-2, with D tentatively TRBD1 (5 bases). The CDR3 extends over 15 amino acids. The V end was cut by 3 bases, the J end by 3 bases, with 14 bases between. Germline CDR1 and CDR2: MNHEY and SMNVEV (reference sequence). The CDR3 region has the DNA TGTGCCAGCAGTTTGTCGGGACTGAAAGACTATGGCTACACCTTC. It is translated as CASSLSGLKDYGYTF.

The V and J genes are TRBV29-1 and TRBJ2-1; 7 bases agree with TRBD1. From germline, CDR1 is SQVTM and CDR2 ANQGSEA. The CDR3 runs to 14 residues. Trimming removed 6 bases from V and 0 bases from J; junction bases left unmatched: 5. The CDR3 DNA reads TGCAGCGTATGGGACAGCTCCTCCTACAATGAGCAGTTCTTC. It yields the protein CSVWDSSSYNEQFF.

This clone showed up just a few times. V usage is TRBV11-2 and J usage is TRBJ2-3; tentatively, D is TRBD1 or TRBD2 (5 bases each). The germline CDR1 and CDR2 sequences are SGHAT and FQNNGV. V gave up 4 bases and J gave up 0 bases, with 11 bases separating them. The CDR3 length is 15 residues. CDR3: CASSSGAGSTDTQYF. The DNA for the CDR3 is TGTGCCAGCAGCTCCGGGGCGGGTAGCACAGATACGCAGTATTTT. The full variable domain, rest sourced from reference TRBV11-2 and TRBJ2-3, is EAGVAQSPRYKIIEKRQSVAFWCNPISGHATLYWYQQILGQGPKLLIQFQNNGVVDDSQLPKDRFSAERLKGVDSTLKIQPAKLEDSAVYLCASSSGAGSTDTQYFGPGTRLTVL.

This chain uses TRBV27 with TRBJ2-3; TRBD2 agrees at 8 bases. V lost 2 bases to trimming and J lost 2 bases; unmatched junction nucleotides: 9. CDR3 length equals 17 residues. Germline assignment: CDR1 MNHEY and CDR2 SMNVEV (reference sequence). The DNA of the CDR3 is TGTGCCAGCAGTTTAGTCGGCGGGGGGCCGAACACAGATACGCAGTATTTT. Amino acid sequence: CASSLVGGGPNTDTQYF.

In nucleotides, the CDR3 is TGTGCCAGCAGCCCCCGGGGGGGAGAGACCCAGTACTTC. Amino acids: CASSPRGGETQYF. V is TRBV7-8 and J is TRBJ2-5; 8 nucleotides agree with TRBD2. V dropped 5 bases and J dropped 4; count of bases not matched to a gene: 3. Germline values: CDR1 SGHVS, CDR2 FQNEAQ. The CDR3 runs to 13 residues.

The rearrangement uses TRBV29-1 and TRBJ2-3; D assignment may be TRBD1 or TRBD2 (5 bases each). The CDR3 runs to 12 residues. V was cut by 7 bases and J by 6 bases, with 14 bases left in between. CDR1 is SQVTM and CDR2 is ANQGSEA in the germline V gene. The DNA of the CDR3 is TGCAGCGGCCAGGTCGAGGGGGATACGCAGTATTTT. Its protein product is CSGQVEGDTQYF.

This chain joins TRBV27 and TRBJ2-5, with 10 bases matching TRBD1. The CDR3 is 21 amino acids. Germline assignment: CDR1 MNHEY and CDR2 SMNVEV (reference sequence). V lost 5 bases, J lost 3 bases, and 24 bases stayed unmatched. Here the CDR3 reads CASSETGGAGSFSLVEETQYF. The CDR3, as DNA: TGTGCCAGCAGTGAGACAGGGGGCGCCGGTAGTTTTTCCTTGGTAGAAGAGACCCAGTACTTC.

The chain links TRBV7-2 to TRBJ2-5, with D perhaps assigned TRBD1 or TRBD2 (5 bases each). Germline-derived CDR1 and CDR2 are SGHTA and FQGNSA. The CDR3 is 17 residues long. The ends were cut back, 1 base at V and 4 bases at J, with 19 bases in the middle. The CDR3 DNA sequence: TGTGCCAGCAGCTTAGAGCAACTAGTAGGGACGCCAGAGACCCAGTACTTC. Translation gives CASSLEQLVGTPETQYF.

The chain couples TRBV19 to TRBJ2-1, with TRBD2 as a possible D gene (6 bases). This CDR3 spans 15 amino acids. The germline V gene encodes CDR1 LNHDA and CDR2 SQIVND (reference sequence). With 0 bases removed from V and 9 bases from J, the gap between germline ends came to 15 bases. The CDR3 DNA sequence: TGTGCCAGTAGTATAGATTTGACTAGAGTAGGTGAGCAGTTCTTC. It codes for CASSIDLTRVGEQFF.

The chain employs TRBV30 and TRBJ2-6, with TRBD1 matching over 8 bases. With V trimmed by 1 base and J by 0 bases, 11 bases remained unmatched. Germline V lookup: CDR1 GTSNPN, CDR2 SVGIG (reference sequence). CDR3 length: 19 amino acids. As DNA, the CDR3 is TGTGCCTGGAGTGCTTGGGCGACAGGGGTATCCTCTGGGGCCAACGTCCTGACTTTC. It encodes CAWSAWATGVSSGANVLTF.

The CDR3 sequence: CASSVDWRRGQETQYF. CDR3 coding DNA: TGTGCCAGCAGCGTAGATTGGAGGCGGGGGCAAGAGACCCAGTACTTC. This chain uses TRBV9 with TRBJ2-5; TRBD2 aligns across 7 bases. There are 16 residues in the CDR3. The junction had 7 bases not matched to a gene; V was cut back by 0 bases and J by 2 bases. Germline CDR1 is SGDLS and CDR2 is YYNGEE.

For this clone: The sample has other DNA sequences that encode this CDR3 too. The chain uses TRBV5-6 and TRBJ2-4; TRBD1 aligns across 11 bases. The CDR3 is 12 amino acids. V lost 7 bases and J lost 6; bases outside the gene matches: 0. The germline V gene has CDR1 SGHDT and CDR2 YYEEEE. The DNA for the CDR3 is TGTGCCAGCGGGACAGGGGGAAACATTCAGTACTTC. Amino acid sequence: CASGTGGNIQYF.

The chain couples TRBV4-1 to TRBJ1-1; D remains ambiguous. From germline, CDR1 is MGHRA and CDR2 YSYEKL. This CDR3 has 15 residues. V was trimmed by 1 base and J by 3 bases, leaving 12 bases between them. CDR3 DNA: TGCGCCAGCAGCCAAGTAGCGGGGATTTACACTGAAGCTTTCTTT. Translated, it gives CASSQVAGIYTEAFF.

This clone has only one observation. This sequence joins TRBV6-6 and TRBJ1-2; unclear D gene. Germline V gives CDR1 MNHNY, CDR2 SVGAGI (reference sequence). This CDR3 is 13 amino acids long. V was trimmed by 4 bases and J by 4 bases, leaving 10 bases between them. DNA for the CDR3: TGTGCCAGCAGTTCCAGTATACCCTATGGCTACACCTTC. Residues: CASSSSIPYGYTF.

This clone was counted once. This sequence joins TRBV5-6 and TRBJ2-3; D may be TRBD1 (5 bases). V was trimmed by 2 bases and J by 6 bases, leaving 13 bases between them. Germline assignment: CDR1 SGHDT and CDR2 YYEEEE. The CDR3 length is 14 residues. Here the CDR3 DNA reads TGTGCCAGCAGCTTTGGTGCAGGGATGGATACGCAGTATTTT. It translates to CASSFGAGMDTQYF. Filled out from reference TRBV5-6 and TRBJ2-3, the complete variable domain reads DAGVTQSPTHLIKTRGQQVTLRCSPKSGHDTVSWYQQALGQGPQFIFQYYEEEERQRGNFPDRFSGHQFPNYSSELNVNALLLGDSALYLCASSFGAGMDTQYFGPGTRLTVL.

This chain joins TRBV30 and TRBJ1-5, with D possibly being TRBD1 (5 bases). Trimming removed 2 bases at V and 5 bases at J, with 19 bases between. CDR1 GTSNPN and CDR2 SVGIG come from the germline V gene (reference sequence). CDR3 size: 16 residues. CDR3 in DNA: TGTGCCTGGAGTTTAGGGGACCCGAGAGGACATCAGCCCCAGCATTTT. Protein: CAWSLGDPRGHQPQHF.

The chain is built from TRBV30 and TRBJ1-2; tentatively, D is TRBD1 (6 bases). This CDR3 region has 12 residues. The germline V gene encodes CDR1 GTSNPN and CDR2 SVGIG (reference sequence). The ends were cut back, 3 bases at V and 6 bases at J, with 11 bases in the middle. For the CDR3, the DNA is TGTGCCTGGAGCGGGGCAGGGGATGGCTACACCTTC. This encodes CAWSGAGDGYTF.

V usage is TRBV7-9 and J usage is TRBJ1-2; TRBD1 matches 10 bases. The CDR3 length is 15 residues. After removal of 1 base from V and 7 bases from J, the junction contained 6 bases not matched to a gene. The V gene's germline CDR1 is SEHNR and CDR2 FQNEAQ (reference sequence). The CDR3 region has the DNA TGTGCCAGCAGCTTAGGCTCCGGGACAGGGGTTGGCTACACCTTC. Its translation: CASSLGSGTGVGYTF.

The chain carries TRBV9 and TRBJ2-1, with D possibly TRBD2 on 5 matching bases. Germline V CDR1 and CDR2: SGDLS, YYNGEE. This CDR3 is built from 16 residues. Trimming shortened V by 2 bases and J by 7 bases, and 19 bases separated the two germline ends. CDR3 region: CASSVYLTGLRNEQFF. The CDR3 DNA sequence: TGTGCCAGCAGCGTTTATTTGACGGGGTTGCGGAATGAGCAGTTCTTC.

This sequence joins TRBV5-1 and TRBJ2-5; D remains ambiguous. This CDR3 comprises 11 residues. In germline, CDR1 is SGHRS, CDR2 YFSETQ. V shed 1 base and J shed 6 bases, with 4 bases lying between them. The CDR3 coding sequence is TGCGCCAGCAGCTTGCAGAAGACCCAGTACTTC. Translating gives CASSLQKTQYF.

This clone was found once. Other nucleotide sequences in the sample specify the same CDR3. The genes are TRBV11-2 and TRBJ2-5; D gene uncertain. Trimming took off 1 base at V and 5 bases at J, with 5 bases between the two ends. Germline V gives CDR1 SGHAT, CDR2 FQNNGV. The CDR3 covers 12 residues. The CDR3 coding sequence is TGTGCCAGCAGCTTAGGTTGGGAGACCCAGTACTTC. Translated, it gives CASSLGWETQYF. The full variable domain, in which reference TRBV11-2 and TRBJ2-5 provide the parts outside the CDR3, is EAGVAQSPRYKIIEKRQSVAFWCNPISGHATLYWYQQILGQGPKLLIQFQNNGVVDDSQLPKDRFSAERLKGVDSTLKIQPAKLEDSAVYLCASSLGWETQYFGPGTRLLVL.

The genes are TRBV2 and TRBJ2-5; 9 bases align to TRBD1. Germline V gene lookup returns CDR1 SNHLY and CDR2 FYNNEI. The CDR3 extends over 17 amino acids. V dropped 0 bases and J dropped 5; count of bases not matched to a gene: 10. The CDR3 is CASSEAGTGRLGETQYF. As DNA, the CDR3 is TGTGCCAGCAGTGAAGCAGGGACAGGGAGGCTGGGGGAGACCCAGTACTTC.

This clone has just a few counts. The rearrangement links TRBV6-5 to TRBJ1-6, with TRBD1 matching 9 bases. This CDR3 has 15 residues. V gave up 5 bases and J gave up 7 bases; unmatched junction bases: 6. Germline loops: CDR1 MNHEY, CDR2 SVGAGI. Here the CDR3 reads CASSDFTGGNSPLHF. CDR3 in DNA: TGTGCCAGCAGTGACTTCACAGGGGGCAATTCACCCCTCCACTTT.

The chain employs TRBV7-6 and TRBJ2-2, with D uncertain. V shed 3 bases and J shed 6 bases, with 5 bases lying between them. The CDR3 totals 12 residues. From germline, CDR1 is SGHVS and CDR2 FNYEAQ. CDR3 in DNA: TGTGCCAGCAGCTTTGTAGCCGGGGAGCTGTTTTTT. It codes for CASSFVAGELFF.